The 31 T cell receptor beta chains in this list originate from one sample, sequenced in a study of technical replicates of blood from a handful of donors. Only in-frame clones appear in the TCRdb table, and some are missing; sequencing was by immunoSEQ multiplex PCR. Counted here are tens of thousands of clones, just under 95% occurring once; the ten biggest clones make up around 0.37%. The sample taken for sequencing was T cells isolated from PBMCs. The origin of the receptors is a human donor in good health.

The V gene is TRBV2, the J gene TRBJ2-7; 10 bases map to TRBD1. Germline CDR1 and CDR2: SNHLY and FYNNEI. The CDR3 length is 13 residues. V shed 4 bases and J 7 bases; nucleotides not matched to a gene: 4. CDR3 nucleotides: TGTGCCAGCAGTGGACAGGGGGCCCAGGAGCAGTACTTC. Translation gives CASSGQGAQEQYF.

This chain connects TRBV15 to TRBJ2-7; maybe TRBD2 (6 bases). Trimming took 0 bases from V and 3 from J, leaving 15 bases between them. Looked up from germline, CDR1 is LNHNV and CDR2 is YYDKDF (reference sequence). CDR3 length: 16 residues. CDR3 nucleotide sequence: TGTGCCACCAGCAGAGACCCGGGGGACCGTATCTACGAGCAGTACTTC. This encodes CATSRDPGDRIYEQYF.

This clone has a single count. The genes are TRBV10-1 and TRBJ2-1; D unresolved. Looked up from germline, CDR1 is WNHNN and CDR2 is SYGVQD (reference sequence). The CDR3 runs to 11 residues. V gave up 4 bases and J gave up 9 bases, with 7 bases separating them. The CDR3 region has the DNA TGCGCCAGCAGTGTGGGCAGTGAGCAGTTCTTC. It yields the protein CASSVGSEQFF.

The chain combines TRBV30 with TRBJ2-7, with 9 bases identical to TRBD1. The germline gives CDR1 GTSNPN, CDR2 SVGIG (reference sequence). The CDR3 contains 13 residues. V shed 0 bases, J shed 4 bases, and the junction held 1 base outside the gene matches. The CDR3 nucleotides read TGTGCCTGGAGTGTACAGGGGGCTTACGAGCAGTACTTC. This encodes CAWSVQGAYEQYF.

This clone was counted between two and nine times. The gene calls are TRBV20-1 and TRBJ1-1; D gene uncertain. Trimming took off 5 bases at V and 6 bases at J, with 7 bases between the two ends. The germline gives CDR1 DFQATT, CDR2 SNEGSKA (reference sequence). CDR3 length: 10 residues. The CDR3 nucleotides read TGCAGTGCTGGTAGATCTGAAGCTTTCTTT. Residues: CSAGRSEAFF.

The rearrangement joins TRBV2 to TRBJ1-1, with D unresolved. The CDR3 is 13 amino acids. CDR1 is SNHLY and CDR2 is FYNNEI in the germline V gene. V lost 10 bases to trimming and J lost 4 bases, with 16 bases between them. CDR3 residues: CAIDFGSATEAFF. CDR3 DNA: TGTGCCATCGACTTCGGATCGGCCACTGAAGCTTTCTTT.

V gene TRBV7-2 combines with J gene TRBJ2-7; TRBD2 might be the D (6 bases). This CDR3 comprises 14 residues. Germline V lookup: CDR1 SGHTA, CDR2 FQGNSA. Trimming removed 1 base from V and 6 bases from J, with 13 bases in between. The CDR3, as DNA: TGTGCCAGCAGCTTAGTCGGGAGATTGGTCGAGCAGTACTTC. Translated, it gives CASSLVGRLVEQYF.

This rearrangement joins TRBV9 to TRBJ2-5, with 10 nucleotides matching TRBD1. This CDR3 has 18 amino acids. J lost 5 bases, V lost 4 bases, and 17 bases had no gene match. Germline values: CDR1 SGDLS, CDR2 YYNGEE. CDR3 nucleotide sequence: TGTGCCAGCAGCCCATTTCGGGGACAGGGGAAAATTAAGGAGACCCAGTACTTC. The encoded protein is CASSPFRGQGKIKETQYF.

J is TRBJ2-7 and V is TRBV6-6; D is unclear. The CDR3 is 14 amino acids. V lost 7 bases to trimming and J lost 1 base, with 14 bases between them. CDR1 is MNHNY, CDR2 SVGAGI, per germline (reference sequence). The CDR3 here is CASTFIRESYEQYF. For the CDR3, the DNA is TGTGCCAGCACTTTCATAAGAGAATCCTACGAGCAGTACTTC.

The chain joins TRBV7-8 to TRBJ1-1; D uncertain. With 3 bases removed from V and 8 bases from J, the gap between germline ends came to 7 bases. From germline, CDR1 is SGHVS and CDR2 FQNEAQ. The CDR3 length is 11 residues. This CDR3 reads CASSFAGEAFF. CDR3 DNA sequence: TGTGCCAGCAGCTTCGCGGGCGAAGCTTTCTTT.

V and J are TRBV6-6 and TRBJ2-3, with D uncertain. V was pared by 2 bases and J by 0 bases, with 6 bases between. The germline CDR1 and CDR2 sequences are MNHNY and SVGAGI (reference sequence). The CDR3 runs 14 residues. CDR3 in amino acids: CASSYASSTDTQYF. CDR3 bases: TGTGCCAGCAGTTACGCGAGCAGCACAGATACGCAGTATTTT.

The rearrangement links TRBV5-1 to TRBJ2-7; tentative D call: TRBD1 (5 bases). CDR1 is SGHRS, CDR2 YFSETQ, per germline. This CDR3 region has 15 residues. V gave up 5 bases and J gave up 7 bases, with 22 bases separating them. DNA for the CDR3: TGCGCCAGCAGACCAGGGTCGGCAACGGGTAGAGAGCAGTACTTC. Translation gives CASRPGSATGREQYF. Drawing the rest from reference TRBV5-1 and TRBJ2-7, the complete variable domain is KAGVTQTPRYLIKTRGQQVTLSCSPISGHRSVSWYQQTPGQGLQFLFEYFSETQRNKGNFPGRFSGRQFSNSRSEMNVSTLELGDSALYLCASRPGSATGREQYFGPGTRLTVT.

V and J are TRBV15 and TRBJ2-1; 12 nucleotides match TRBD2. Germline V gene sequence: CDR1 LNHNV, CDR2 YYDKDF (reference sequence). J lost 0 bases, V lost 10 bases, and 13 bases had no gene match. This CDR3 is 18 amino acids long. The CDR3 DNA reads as TGTGCCAGTCAAAAAGGACTAGCGGGACCCAGCTCCTACAATGAGCAGTTCTTC. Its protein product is CASQKGLAGPSSYNEQFF.

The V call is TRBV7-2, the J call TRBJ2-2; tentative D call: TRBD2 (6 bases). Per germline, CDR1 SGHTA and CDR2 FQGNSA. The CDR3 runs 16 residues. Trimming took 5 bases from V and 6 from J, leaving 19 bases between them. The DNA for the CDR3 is TGTGCCAGCAGCCCACCGGGACTCCCGACAGCCGGGGAGCTGTTTTTT. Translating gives CASSPPGLPTAGELFF. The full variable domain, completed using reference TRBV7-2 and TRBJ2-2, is GAGVSQSPSNKVTEKGKDVELRCDPISGHTALYWYRQSLGQGLEFLIYFQGNSAPDKSGLPSDRFSAERTGGSVSTLTIQRTQQEDSAVYLCASSPPGLPTAGELFFGEGSRLTVL.

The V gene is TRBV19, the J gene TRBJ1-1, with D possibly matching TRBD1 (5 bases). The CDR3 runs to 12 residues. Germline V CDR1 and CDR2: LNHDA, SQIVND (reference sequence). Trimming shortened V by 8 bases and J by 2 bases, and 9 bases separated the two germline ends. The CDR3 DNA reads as TGTGCCAGTGCGTGGGGCAACACTGAAGCTTTCTTT. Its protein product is CASAWGNTEAFF.

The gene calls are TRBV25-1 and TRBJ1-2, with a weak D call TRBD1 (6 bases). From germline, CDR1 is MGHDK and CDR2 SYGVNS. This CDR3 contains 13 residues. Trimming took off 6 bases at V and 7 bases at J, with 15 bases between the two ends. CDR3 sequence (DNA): TGTGCCAGCAGCAACAGGGTGTCCGGTGGCTACACCTTC. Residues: CASSNRVSGGYTF.

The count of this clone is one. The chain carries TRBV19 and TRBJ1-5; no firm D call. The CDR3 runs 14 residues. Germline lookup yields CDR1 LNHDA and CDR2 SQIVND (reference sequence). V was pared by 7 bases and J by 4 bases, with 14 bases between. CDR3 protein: CASTRTGYNQPQHF. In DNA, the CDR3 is TGTGCCAGTACCAGAACGGGGTATAATCAGCCCCAGCATTTT.

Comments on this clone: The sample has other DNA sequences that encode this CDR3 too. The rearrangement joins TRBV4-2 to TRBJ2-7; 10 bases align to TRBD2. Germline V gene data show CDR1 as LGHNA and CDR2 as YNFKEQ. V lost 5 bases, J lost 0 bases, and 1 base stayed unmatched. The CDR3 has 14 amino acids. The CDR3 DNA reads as TGTGCCAGCAGCGCTAGCGGGAGCTCCTACGAGCAGTACTTC. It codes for CASSASGSSYEQYF.

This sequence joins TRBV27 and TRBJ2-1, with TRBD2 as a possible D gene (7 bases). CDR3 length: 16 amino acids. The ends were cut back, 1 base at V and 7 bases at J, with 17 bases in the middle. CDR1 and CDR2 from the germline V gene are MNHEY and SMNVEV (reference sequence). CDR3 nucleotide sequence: TGTGCCAGCAGTTTATACGGGGGGCGGATAGGAAATGAGCAGTTCTTC. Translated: CASSLYGGRIGNEQFF.

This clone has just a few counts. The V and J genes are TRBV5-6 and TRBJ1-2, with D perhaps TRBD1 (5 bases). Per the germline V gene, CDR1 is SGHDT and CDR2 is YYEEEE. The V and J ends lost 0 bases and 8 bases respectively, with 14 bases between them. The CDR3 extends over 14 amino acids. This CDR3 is CASSLAQAIGGYTF. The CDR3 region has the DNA TGTGCCAGCAGCTTGGCACAGGCGATAGGGGGCTACACCTTC.

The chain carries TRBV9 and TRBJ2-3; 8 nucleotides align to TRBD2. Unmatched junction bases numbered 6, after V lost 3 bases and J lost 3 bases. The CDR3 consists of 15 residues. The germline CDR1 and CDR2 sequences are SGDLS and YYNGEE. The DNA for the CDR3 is TGTGCCAGCAGCGGTAGCGGGATGGGGACAGATACGCAGTATTTT. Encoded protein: CASSGSGMGTDTQYF.

CDR3 amino acids: CASSPNQYEQYF. The CDR3 DNA follows: TGTGCCAGCAGCCCTAACCAATACGAGCAGTACTTC. V usage is TRBV5-4 and J usage is TRBJ2-7; D remains ambiguous. The ends were cut back, 4 bases at V and 4 bases at J, with 9 bases in the middle. Germline V gene lookup returns CDR1 SGHNT and CDR2 YYREEE (reference sequence). CDR3 length equals 12 residues. Combining the CDR3 with reference TRBV5-4 and TRBJ2-7 gives the whole variable domain ETGVTQSPTHLIKTRGQQVTLRCSSQSGHNTVSWYQQALGQGPQFIFQYYREEENGRGNFPPRFSGLQFPNYSSELNVNALELDDSALYLCASSPNQYEQYFGPGTRLTVT.

This chain's CDR3 is CASSRSQGEAFF. The CDR3 DNA is TGTGCCAGCAGCCGCTCACAGGGGGAAGCTTTCTTT. The chain employs TRBV6-1 and TRBJ1-1; the match to TRBD1 covers 7 bases. The germline V gene has CDR1 MNHNS and CDR2 SASEGT. V trimming: 6 bases; J trimming: 8 bases; junction bases outside the gene matches: 6. The CDR3 spans 12 residues.

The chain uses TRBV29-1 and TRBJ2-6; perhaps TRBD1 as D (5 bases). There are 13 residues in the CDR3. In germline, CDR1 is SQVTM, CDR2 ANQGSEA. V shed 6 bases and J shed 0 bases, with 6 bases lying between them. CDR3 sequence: CSVDSSGANVLTF. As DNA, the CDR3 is TGCAGCGTCGACAGCTCTGGGGCCAACGTCCTGACTTTC.

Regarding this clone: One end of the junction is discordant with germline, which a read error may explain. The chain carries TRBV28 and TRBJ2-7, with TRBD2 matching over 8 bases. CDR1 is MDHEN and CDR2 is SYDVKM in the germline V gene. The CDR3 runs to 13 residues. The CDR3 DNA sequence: TGTGCCAGCAGACCAACTACGGGGGGGTTGGCGAACTTC. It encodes CASRPTTGGLANF. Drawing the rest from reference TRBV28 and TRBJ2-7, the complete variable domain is DVKVTQSSRYLVKRTGEKVFLECVQDMDHENMFWYRQDPGLGLRLIYFSYDVKMKEKGDIPEGYSVSREKKERFSLILESASTNQTSMYLCASRPTTGGLANFGPGTRLTVT.

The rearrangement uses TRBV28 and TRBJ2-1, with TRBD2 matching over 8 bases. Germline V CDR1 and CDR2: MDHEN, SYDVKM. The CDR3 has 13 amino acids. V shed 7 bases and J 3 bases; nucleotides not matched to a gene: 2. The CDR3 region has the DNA TGTGCCAGCAACGCGGGGGGCTACAATGAGCAGTTCTTC. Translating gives CASNAGGYNEQFF.

The CDR3 region has the DNA TGTGCCAGCAGCGTAGTTAGCGGGAGTGCAGATACGCAGTATTTT. Translated: CASSVVSGSADTQYF. The rearrangement uses TRBV9 and TRBJ2-3; 9 positions match TRBD2. The ends lost 0 bases at V and 4 bases at J; junction bases unmatched: 3. CDR1 and CDR2 from the germline V gene are SGDLS and YYNGEE. The CDR3 is made up of 15 amino acids.

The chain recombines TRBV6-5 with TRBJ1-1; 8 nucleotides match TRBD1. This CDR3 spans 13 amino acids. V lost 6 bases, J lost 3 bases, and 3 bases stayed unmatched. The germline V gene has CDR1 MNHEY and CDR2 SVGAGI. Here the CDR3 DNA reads TGTGCCAGCAGCAGGGGGCGGGACACTGAAGCTTTCTTT. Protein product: CASSRGRDTEAFF.

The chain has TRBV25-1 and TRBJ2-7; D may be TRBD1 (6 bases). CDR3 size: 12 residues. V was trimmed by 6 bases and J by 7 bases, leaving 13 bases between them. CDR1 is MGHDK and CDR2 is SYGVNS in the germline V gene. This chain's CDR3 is CASSGQPWEQYF. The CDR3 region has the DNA TGTGCCAGCAGCGGACAGCCCTGGGAGCAGTACTTC.

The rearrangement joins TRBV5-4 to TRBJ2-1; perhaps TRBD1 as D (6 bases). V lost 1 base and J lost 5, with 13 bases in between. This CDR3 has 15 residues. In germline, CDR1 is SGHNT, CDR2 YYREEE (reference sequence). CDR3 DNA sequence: TGTGCCAGCAGCTTGCCTAGGGGGAGTAACAATGAGCAGTTCTTC. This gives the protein CASSLPRGSNNEQFF.

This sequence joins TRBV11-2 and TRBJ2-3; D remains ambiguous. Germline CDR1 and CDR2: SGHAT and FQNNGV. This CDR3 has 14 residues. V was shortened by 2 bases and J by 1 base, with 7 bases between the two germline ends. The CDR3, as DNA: TGTGCCAGCAGCTTAATGGCTGGCACAGATACGCAGTATTTT. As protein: CASSLMAGTDTQYF. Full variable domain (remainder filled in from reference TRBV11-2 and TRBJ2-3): EAGVAQSPRYKIIEKRQSVAFWCNPISGHATLYWYQQILGQGPKLLIQFQNNGVVDDSQLPKDRFSAERLKGVDSTLKIQPAKLEDSAVYLCASSLMAGTDTQYFGPGTRLTVL.